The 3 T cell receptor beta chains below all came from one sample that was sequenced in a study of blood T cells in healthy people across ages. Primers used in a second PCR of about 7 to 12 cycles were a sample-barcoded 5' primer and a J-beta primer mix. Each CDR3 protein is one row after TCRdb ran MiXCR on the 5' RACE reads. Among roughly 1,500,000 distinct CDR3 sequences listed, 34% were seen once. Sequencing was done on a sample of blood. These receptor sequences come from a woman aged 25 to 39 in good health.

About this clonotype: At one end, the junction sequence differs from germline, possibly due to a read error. The CDR3 bases are TGCGCCAGCAGCTTGGAGGCAGTTTTACGGGGCTGCACCTTC. It yields the protein CASSLEAVLRGCTF. V is TRBV5-1 and J is TRBJ1-2, with D tentatively TRBD1 (5 bases). This CDR3 has 14 amino acids. CDR1 and CDR2 (germline): SGHRS, YFSETQ. Based on the CDR3 plus reference TRBV5-1 and TRBJ1-2, the full variable domain is KAGVTQTPRYLIKTRGQQVTLSCSPISGHRSVSWYQQTPGQGLQFLFEYFSETQRNKGNFPGRFSGRQFSNSRSEMNVSTLELGDSALYLCASSLEAVLRGCTFGSGTRLTVV.

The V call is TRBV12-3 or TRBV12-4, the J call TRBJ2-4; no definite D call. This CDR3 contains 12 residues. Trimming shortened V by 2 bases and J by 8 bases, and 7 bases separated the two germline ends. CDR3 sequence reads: CASSLSLDIQYF. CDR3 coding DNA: TGTGCCAGCAGTTTATCCCTCGACATTCAGTACTTC.

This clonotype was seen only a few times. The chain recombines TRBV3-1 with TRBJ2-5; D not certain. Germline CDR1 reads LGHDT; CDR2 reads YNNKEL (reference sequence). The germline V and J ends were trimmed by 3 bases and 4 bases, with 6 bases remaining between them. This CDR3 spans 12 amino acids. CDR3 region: CASSHIGETQYF. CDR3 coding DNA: TGTGCCAGCAGCCATATTGGAGAGACCCAGTACTTC.